These 2 T cell receptor beta chains share one sample of origin, sequenced in a study of T cell repertoires in cytomegalovirus infection (dated by TCRdb to the late 2010s). These reads were obtained on an Illumina HiSeq 1500. TCRdb handled the public reads itself, with Q25 trimming in fastp and clone calling in MiXCR, and kept productive beta chains. Rows are unified per CDR3 protein, each entry keeping the most common DNA and genes. This sample has around 240,000 distinct CDR3 sequences in its table, and approximately 22% of those were observed once. The ten largest clonotypes hold about 20% of the sample. Material for sequencing was CD8+ T cells from PBMCs. These TCRs come from a human donor in good health (CMV status not recorded). Some clones in this sample may be carry-over from other donors' samples.

V gene TRBV12-3 or TRBV12-4 combines with J gene TRBJ2-2, with D unclear. This CDR3 region has 17 residues. Deletions cut 7 bases from V and 5 bases from J, with 23 bases between. DNA of the CDR3: TGTGCCAGCATTTATAGGTTGAACTTCGTGGGGACCGGGGAGCTGTTTTTT. Translating gives CASIYRLNFVGTGELFF.

The chain uses TRBV12-3 or TRBV12-4 and TRBJ2-2; no firm D call. Trimming stripped 3 bases from V and 2 bases from J, with 7 bases between. The CDR3 spans 14 residues. The CDR3 nucleotides read TGTGCCAGCAGTTTGGTCAGCAACACCGGGGAGCTGTTTTTT. Its translation: CASSLVSNTGELFF.